This TCR beta chain was observed in a study of cytomegalovirus exposure and HLA in healthy donors. This CDR3 comprises 14 residues. Germline trimming cut 5 bases from V and 2 bases from J; bases unmatched to any gene: 5. Germline CDR1 and CDR2: SEHNR and FQNEAQ (reference sequence). In its sample, this clone was seen a few times. PCR primers comprised 60 Vbeta and 13 Jbeta primers. Clones were sequenced by immunoSEQ multiplex PCR, and TCRdb holds only the in-frame ones, with some missing. The table includes about 160,000 clones, about 83% detected once. The V and J genes are TRBV7-9 and TRBJ1-1; 7 bases are a match to TRBD1. This clonotype originated in a woman in her thirties in good health and CMV-seronegative. Sample: PBMCs. CDR3 loop: CASSRQGSNTEAFF. DNA of the CDR3: TGTGCCAGCAGCCGACAGGGATCTAACACTGAAGCTTTCTTT.